Presented here are 32 T cell receptor beta chains from one specimen sequenced in a study of shared clonotypes between healthy human individuals. TCRdb's table, derived via immunoSEQ multiplex PCR, lists solely in-frame clones and lacks some. The sample lists more than 400,000 clones; 96% were seen once. Material for sequencing was naive CD4+ T cells sorted from blood. Subset of the sample: CD45RA+ positively selected. These receptors were obtained from a woman under 40 in good health.

The V call is TRBV19, the J call TRBJ1-5; D remains unclear. Germline CDR1 and CDR2: LNHDA and SQIVND (reference sequence). The V end was cut by 0 bases, the J end by 0 bases, with 9 bases between. The CDR3 is 16 residues long. The CDR3: CASSIDQWVSNQPQHF. CDR3 bases: TGTGCCAGTAGTATAGATCAATGGGTTAGCAATCAGCCCCAGCATTTT.

A single count supports this clone. The chain combines TRBV28 with TRBJ1-1; D may be TRBD1 (5 bases). Germline lookup yields CDR1 MDHEN and CDR2 SYDVKM. Trimming stripped 6 bases from V and 0 bases from J, with 14 bases between. The CDR3 totals 15 residues. CDR3 sequence (DNA): TGTGCCAGCAGCCTAGGGAGGGGACTGAACACTGAAGCTTTCTTT. Amino acids: CASSLGRGLNTEAFF.

This clone has more than one count but fewer than ten. The chain employs TRBV5-4 and TRBJ2-7, with 11 bases that match TRBD1. The CDR3 consists of 15 residues. Germline CDR1 reads SGHNT; CDR2 reads YYREEE (reference sequence). J was trimmed by 4 bases and V by 4 bases; bases with no gene match: 7. The CDR3 sequence is CASSNTGTGGYEQYF. CDR3 nucleotides: TGTGCCAGCAGCAATACCGGGACAGGGGGTTACGAGCAGTACTTC.

The J gene is TRBJ1-2, the V gene TRBV5-5, with unresolved D. CDR3 length: 15 residues. Germline CDR1 and CDR2: SGHKS and YYEKEE (reference sequence). The V gene lost 4 bases and the J gene lost 1 base, with 14 bases spanning the gap. CDR3 in DNA: TGTGCCAGCAGCCCCGGACCTTTGAGTAACTATGGCTACACCTTC. This encodes CASSPGPLSNYGYTF.

V is TRBV19 and J is TRBJ2-7, with TRBD1 matching 7 bases. Looked up from germline, CDR1 is LNHDA and CDR2 is SQIVND (reference sequence). The CDR3 length is 16 residues. V was clipped by 6 bases and J by 6 bases; unmatched bases: 17. DNA of the CDR3: TGTGCCAGTAGGCGCGGCCGGCAGGGGGATATCGGCGAGCAGTACTTC. Protein: CASRRGRQGDIGEQYF.

The CDR3 DNA is TGTGCCAGTAGTATTTTTCTTGACTACGAGCAGTACTTC. Amino acid sequence: CASSIFLDYEQYF. V gene TRBV19 combines with J gene TRBJ2-7; D unresolved. The CDR3 spans 13 residues. The germline gives CDR1 LNHDA, CDR2 SQIVND (reference sequence). V dropped 3 bases and J dropped 3 bases, with 9 bases sitting between them. Based on the CDR3 plus reference TRBV19 and TRBJ2-7, the full variable domain is DGGITQSPKYLFRKEGQNVTLSCEQNLNHDAMYWYRQDPGQGLRLIYYSQIVNDFQKGDIAEGYSVSREKKESFPLTVTSAQKNPTAFYLCASSIFLDYEQYFGPGTRLTVT.

This clone has only one observation. This chain joins TRBV4-1 and TRBJ2-1; TRBD2 matches 7 bases. CDR1 MGHRA and CDR2 YSYEKL come from the germline V gene. This CDR3 has 16 residues. The V segment lost 0 bases and the J segment 1 base; nucleotides outside the gene matches: 3. Here the CDR3 reads CASSQERELSYNEQFF. CDR3 in DNA: TGCGCCAGCAGCCAAGAGCGGGAGTTATCCTACAATGAGCAGTTCTTC.

The V and J genes are TRBV5-1 and TRBJ2-3, with 9 bases aligning to TRBD2. Germline lookup yields CDR1 SGHRS and CDR2 YFSETQ. The CDR3 loop spans 16 amino acids. V was clipped by 0 bases and J by 6 bases; unmatched bases: 8. CDR3 sequence reads: CASSLEASGTIDTQYF. The CDR3 DNA is TGCGCCAGCAGCTTGGAGGCTAGCGGGACAATTGATACGCAGTATTTT.

V usage is TRBV5-1 and J usage is TRBJ2-7; D call uncertain. V lost 0 bases to trimming and J lost 5 bases, with 6 bases between them. The germline CDR1 and CDR2 sequences are SGHRS and YFSETQ. The CDR3 spans 12 residues. CDR3 DNA sequence: TGCGCCAGCAGCTTGGAAGGCGACGAGCAGTACTTC. This translates into CASSLEGDEQYF. Complete variable domain (other parts from reference TRBV5-1 and TRBJ2-7): KAGVTQTPRYLIKTRGQQVTLSCSPISGHRSVSWYQQTPGQGLQFLFEYFSETQRNKGNFPGRFSGRQFSNSRSEMNVSTLELGDSALYLCASSLEGDEQYFGPGTRLTVT.

The chain links TRBV5-1 to TRBJ2-1, with D maybe TRBD2 (5 bases). Germline V gene data show CDR1 as SGHRS and CDR2 as YFSETQ. The germline V and J ends were trimmed by 3 bases and 12 bases, with 13 bases remaining between them. This CDR3 is built from 12 residues. This chain's CDR3 is CASSYGRGGQFF. The CDR3 bases are TGCGCCAGCAGCTATGGTCGAGGAGGGCAGTTCTTC.

The gene calls are TRBV5-1 and TRBJ2-3; 7 bases match TRBD2. The ends lost 0 bases at V and 0 bases at J; junction bases unmatched: 10. Germline loops: CDR1 SGHRS, CDR2 YFSETQ. The CDR3 contains 18 residues. CDR3 in amino acids: CASSLELASFSSTDTQYF. DNA of the CDR3: TGCGCCAGCAGCTTGGAACTAGCGAGCTTCTCTAGCACAGATACGCAGTATTTT.

This clone was seen once. This rearrangement joins TRBV15 to TRBJ2-3; D perhaps matches TRBD2 (5 bases). The CDR3 loop spans 16 amino acids. Trimming took 2 bases from V and 0 from J, leaving 12 bases between them. Looked up from germline, CDR1 is LNHNV and CDR2 is YYDKDF (reference sequence). The CDR3 sequence is CATSRQQRTSTDTQYF. The CDR3 DNA follows: TGTGCCACCAGCAGACAACAGCGGACTAGCACAGATACGCAGTATTTT.

This chain uses TRBV6-1 with TRBJ2-1; D perhaps matches TRBD1 (6 bases). The germline gives CDR1 MNHNS, CDR2 SASEGT. Trimming shortened V by 6 bases and J by 4 bases, and 10 bases separated the two germline ends. The CDR3 consists of 13 residues. The CDR3 here is CASRRTVYNEQFF. The CDR3 DNA reads TGTGCCAGCAGACGGACAGTTTACAATGAGCAGTTCTTC.

The rearrangement joins TRBV11-2 to TRBJ2-4, with 13 bases fitting TRBD2. This CDR3 has 18 residues. Trimming at V came to 6 bases and at J to 13 bases, leaving 21 bases not matched to a gene. CDR1 and CDR2 from the germline V gene are SGHAT and FQNNGV. CDR3 in DNA: TGTGCCAGCAGTCTGGGGCCGGGGGAGGTCCAGGGACTAGCGGGGCAGTACTTC. It is translated as CASSLGPGEVQGLAGQYF.

V is TRBV13 and J is TRBJ2-5; weak D call: TRBD1 (5 bases). Trimming cost V 5 bases and J 2 bases, with 18 bases left between them. This CDR3 has 16 amino acids. Looked up from germline, CDR1 is PRHDT and CDR2 is FYEKMQ (reference sequence). CDR3 DNA sequence: TGTGCCAGCAGCGACCTTTTGGACAATGATCAAGAGACCCAGTACTTC. Translating gives CASSDLLDNDQETQYF.

The V call is TRBV7-9, the J call TRBJ2-5; 14 nucleotides align to TRBD2. The closer fit of TRBJ2-7 to the DNA end suggests the J call may be wrong. Germline CDR1 SEHNR, CDR2 FQNEAQ (reference sequence). The CDR3 is made up of 16 amino acids. The CDR3: CASSLGGLAGAYEQYF. In nucleotides, the CDR3 is TGTGCCAGCAGCTTAGGGGGACTAGCGGGAGCCTACGAGCAGTACTTC.

The chain is built from TRBV28 and TRBJ2-1, with D maybe TRBD2 (6 bases). V lost 6 bases and J lost 8, with 23 bases in between. The CDR3 covers 16 residues. Germline CDR1 reads MDHEN; CDR2 reads SYDVKM. The CDR3 sequence is CASSQIPGVGPDEQFF. Written as DNA, the CDR3 is TGTGCCAGCAGCCAGATCCCGGGAGTCGGTCCGGATGAGCAGTTCTTC.

Written as DNA, the CDR3 is TGTGCCAGCAGCGGTTGGACTAGCGGGAGCACCGGGGAGCTGTTTTTT. Residues: CASSGWTSGSTGELFF. The chain combines TRBV28 with TRBJ2-2, with 13 nucleotides matching TRBD2. CDR1 and CDR2 from the germline V gene are MDHEN and SYDVKM. The CDR3 spans 16 residues. Trimming took 6 bases from V and 4 from J; bases not matched to a gene: 5.

V and J are TRBV5-6 and TRBJ2-7; TRBD1 might be the D (6 bases). Deletions cut 4 bases from V and 7 bases from J, with 15 bases between. This CDR3 has 13 amino acids. Germline CDR1 SGHDT, CDR2 YYEEEE. The CDR3 DNA reads as TGTGCCAGCAGCCCGGACAGATTGGGGGAGCAGTACTTC. Translation: CASSPDRLGEQYF.

The chain has TRBV11-1 and TRBJ1-2; D is perhaps TRBD1 (6 bases). Germline-derived CDR1 and CDR2 are SGHAT and FQDESV (reference sequence). The ends were cut back, 4 bases at V and 4 bases at J, with 16 bases in the middle. The CDR3 is made up of 15 amino acids. CDR3 sequence reads: CASSSIPGQIYGYTF. The CDR3, as DNA: TGTGCCAGCAGCTCTATACCGGGACAAATCTATGGCTACACCTTC.

The rearrangement uses TRBV6-6 and TRBJ2-7, with TRBD2 matching 9 bases. The trim removed 5 bases at V and 3 bases at J, leaving 5 bases unmatched. Germline CDR1 reads MNHNY; CDR2 reads SVGAGI (reference sequence). CDR3 length: 14 residues. CDR3 region: CASSELAGVYEQYF. Written as DNA, the CDR3 is TGTGCCAGCAGTGAGTTAGCGGGGGTCTACGAGCAGTACTTC.

V and J are TRBV28 and TRBJ1-2, with D possibly being TRBD1 (5 bases). This CDR3 has 16 residues. The germline V gene has CDR1 MDHEN and CDR2 SYDVKM. V lost 5 bases and J 5 bases, leaving 21 bases between the germline ends. The CDR3 spells CASSLPLGTSNYGYTF. CDR3 in DNA: TGTGCCAGCAGTCTTCCCTTGGGGACTAGTAATTATGGCTACACCTTC.

CDR3 residues: CASSRGAGSRTQYF. CDR3 sequence (DNA): TGTGCCAGCAGTCGGGGTGCGGGCTCCAGAACCCAGTACTTC. V gene TRBV6-1 combines with J gene TRBJ2-5; perhaps TRBD2 as D (5 bases). From germline, CDR1 is MNHNS and CDR2 SASEGT. Trimming removed 5 bases at V and 8 bases at J, with 18 bases between. The CDR3 is 14 amino acids.

The rearrangement uses TRBV27 and TRBJ2-2; possible D gene TRBD2, 5 bases. V lost 1 base and J lost 4, with 13 bases in between. CDR1 and CDR2 from the germline V gene are MNHEY and SMNVEV (reference sequence). The CDR3 is 16 amino acids. The CDR3 nucleotides are TGTGCCAGCAGTTTATTAAGCGGTTTTTTCACCGGGGAGCTGTTTTTT. Amino acids: CASSLLSGFFTGELFF.

The chain recombines TRBV19 with TRBJ2-5; tentative D call: TRBD1 (6 bases). Germline V CDR1 and CDR2: LNHDA, SQIVND (reference sequence). V lost 1 base and J 1 base, leaving 10 bases between the germline ends. This CDR3 has 15 amino acids. The CDR3 spells CASSIVWTVQETQYF. CDR3 nucleotides: TGTGCCAGTAGTATAGTTTGGACAGTCCAAGAGACCCAGTACTTC.

This chain uses TRBV19 with TRBJ1-5, with D perhaps matching TRBD1 (5 bases). CDR1 and CDR2 from the germline V gene are LNHDA and SQIVND (reference sequence). V lost 6 bases to trimming and J lost 5 bases, with 14 bases between them. This CDR3 contains 14 residues. The CDR3 spells CASRLRGEHQPQHF. CDR3 DNA: TGTGCCAGTAGACTCCGGGGGGAGCATCAGCCCCAGCATTTT.

The J gene is TRBJ1-5, the V gene TRBV12-2. TRBV12-2 is marked as a pseudogene. The CDR3 length is 17 residues. This CDR3 is CASRIGQAGRGNQPQHF. The CDR3 region has the DNA TGTGCAAGTCGCATCGGACAGGCCGGGAGGGGCAATCAGCCCCAGCATTTT.

This chain links TRBV7-8 with TRBJ2-1; 7 positions match TRBD1. Germline lookup yields CDR1 SGHVS and CDR2 FQNEAQ. The CDR3 has 14 residues. V was pared by 5 bases and J by 4 bases, with 5 bases of the junction left unmatched. The CDR3 loop is CASSHRQGYNEQFF. DNA for the CDR3: TGTGCCAGCAGCCACAGACAGGGATACAATGAGCAGTTCTTC.

This clone was seen only once. V is TRBV19 and J is TRBJ2-1; unclear D gene. The CDR3 totals 15 residues. The germline V gene encodes CDR1 LNHDA and CDR2 SQIVND (reference sequence). The germline V and J ends were trimmed by 3 bases and 5 bases, with 14 bases remaining between them. The CDR3: CASSILAPPNNEQFF. The CDR3 DNA sequence: TGTGCCAGTAGTATCTTGGCTCCCCCCAACAATGAGCAGTTCTTC.

This clone has more than one count but fewer than ten. CDR3 nucleotides: TGTGCCAGCAGCTTAGTTGGGCCGGAATATGGCTACACCTTC. This sequence encodes CASSLVGPEYGYTF. The V and J genes are TRBV7-9 and TRBJ1-2; the D is unclear. This CDR3 is built from 14 residues. Germline CDR1 and CDR2: SEHNR and FQNEAQ (reference sequence). The V end was cut by 1 base, the J end by 5 bases, with 11 bases between.

Notes on this clone: Other nucleotide sequences in the sample specify the same CDR3. The genes are TRBV19 and TRBJ1-1; D might be TRBD1 (6 bases). The CDR3 sequence is 13 residues long. V was clipped by 5 bases and J by 1 base, with 8 bases between them. From germline, CDR1 is LNHDA and CDR2 SQIVND (reference sequence). The CDR3: CASSLQGNTEAFF. DNA of the CDR3: TGTGCCAGTAGTCTACAGGGGAACACTGAAGCTTTCTTT.

This clone appeared once. The rearrangement links TRBV7-8 to TRBJ2-7; D is possibly TRBD1 (7 bases). CDR3 length: 16 residues. Germline V gene lookup returns CDR1 SGHVS and CDR2 FQNEAQ. Between the trimmed V and J ends, which lost 1 base and 6 bases, there was a span of 19 bases. This CDR3 is CASSLVRPGGRLEQYF. The CDR3 bases are TGTGCCAGCAGCTTAGTCCGGCCAGGGGGGAGGCTCGAGCAGTACTTC.